This T cell receptor (beta chain) was observed in a study of control samples from healthy donors and cancer patients. The length of the CDR3 is 14 residues. With V trimmed by 7 bases and J by 0 bases, 5 bases remained unmatched. Germline V gene sequence: CDR1 LNHDA, CDR2 SQIVND (reference sequence). Sample share makes this clone medium-sized. Method: immunoSEQ multiplex PCR; TCRdb's copy keeps in-frame clones and lacks some. The sample yields about 69,000 clones, more than 75% seen once. Sequences were obtained from PBMCs. The source of this sequence is a woman aged 45-59 years with lung cancer. This sequence joins TRBV19 and TRBJ1-1; TRBD1 agrees at 7 bases. In DNA form, the CDR3 reads TGTGCCAGTATCCAGGGGGGCATGAACACTGAAGCTTTCTTT. Protein: CASIQGGMNTEAFF.